This T cell receptor (beta chain) was found in a study of CD8 T cells in Susac syndrome. cDNA came from around 0.5 to 1 ug RNA primed by random hexamers. TCRdb re-called the immunoSEQ multiplex PCR reads with MiXCR, one entry per CDR3 protein. This sample has about 85,000 distinct CDR3 sequences, with 95% found just once. The CDR3 is 11 residues long. V lost 5 bases and J lost 6, with 7 bases in between. CD8+ and CD4+ T cells circulating in blood were sequenced for TCR beta. Sequenced sample: CD8+ T cells from PBMCs. The V gene is TRBV12-3 or TRBV12-4, the J gene TRBJ1-1, with no clear D. The sequence was collected from a human donor with Susac syndrome. In DNA, the CDR3 is TGTGCCAGCAGTACAAGCTCTGAAGCTTTCTTT. This translates into CASSTSSEAFF.